Listed here are 32 T cell receptor beta chains from one sample, sequenced in a study of blood T cell repertoires in COVID-19. TCRdb keeps only in-frame clones here, not all; method: immunoSEQ multiplex PCR. This table holds around 250,000 clones, about nine tenths found once. Material for sequencing was PBMCs or T cells enriched from blood (not recorded which). The receptors here all came from a human donor in a cohort exposed to, infected with or recovered from COVID-19 (not recorded which). The donor label of this sample is uncertain.

This chain connects TRBV5-4 to TRBJ2-7; 8 nucleotides align to TRBD1. The V gene's germline CDR1 is SGHNT and CDR2 YYREEE (reference sequence). The V gene end was trimmed by 4 bases and the J gene end by 3 bases; junction bases not matched to a gene: 3. CDR3 length: 13 residues. The CDR3 loop reads CASSPGQVYEQYF. Written as DNA, the CDR3 is TGTGCCAGCAGCCCGGGACAGGTCTACGAGCAGTACTTC.

The chain joins TRBV7-6 to TRBJ1-6, with D tentatively TRBD1 (6 bases). Germline CDR1 and CDR2: SGHVS and FNYEAQ. The CDR3 length is 15 residues. Trimming took 1 base from V and 7 from J, leaving 11 bases between them. CDR3 region: CASSLDTGPNSPLHF. The DNA for the CDR3 is TGTGCCAGCAGCTTAGACACAGGGCCGAATTCACCCCTCCACTTT.

The chain carries TRBV11-1 and TRBJ1-1; the D gene is possibly TRBD1 (6 bases). Germline V gene lookup returns CDR1 SGHAT and CDR2 FQDESV (reference sequence). V shed 4 bases and J shed 8 bases, with 8 bases lying between them. This CDR3 contains 11 residues. CDR3 DNA sequence: TGTGCCAGCAGCTCCGGACAGGAAGCTTTCTTT. Encoded protein: CASSSGQEAFF. The complete variable domain, with remaining parts taken from reference TRBV11-1 and TRBJ1-1, reads EAEVAQSPRYKITEKSQAVAFWCDPISGHATLYWYRQILGQGPELLVQFQDESVVDDSQLPKDRFSAERLKGVDSTLKIQPAELGDSAMYLCASSSGQEAFFGQGTRLTVV.

This clone appeared a few times. The chain couples TRBV2 to TRBJ1-2; D remains unclear. Trimming stripped 7 bases from V and 6 bases from J, with 12 bases between. The CDR3 totals 12 residues. CDR1 is SNHLY, CDR2 FYNNEI, per germline. CDR3 protein: CASIRLRDGYTF. The CDR3 DNA is TGTGCCAGCATACGACTGCGTGATGGCTACACCTTC.

The V gene is TRBV7-2, the J gene TRBJ1-1, with 8 bases that match TRBD1. CDR3 length: 14 residues. The germline gives CDR1 SGHTA, CDR2 FQGNSA. V lost 7 bases, J lost 13 bases, and 17 bases stayed unmatched. CDR3 bases: TGTGCCAGCACTCCCCCAAACCGGGGACAGGATCTTTTCTTT. It encodes CASTPPNRGQDLFF. The full variable domain, rest sourced from reference TRBV7-2 and TRBJ1-1, is GAGVSQSPSNKVTEKGKDVELRCDPISGHTALYWYRQSLGQGLEFLIYFQGNSAPDKSGLPSDRFSAERTGGSVSTLTIQRTQQEDSAVYLCASTPPNRGQDLFFGQGTRLTVV.

V gene TRBV5-1 combines with J gene TRBJ2-3; TRBD1 is a possible D gene (5 bases). There are 14 residues in the CDR3. Germline lookup yields CDR1 SGHRS and CDR2 YFSETQ. Trimming pared 2 bases from V and 1 base from J, leaving 8 bases between. The CDR3 nucleotides are TGCGCCAGCAGCTTCGGCAGGGGCACAGATACGCAGTATTTT. Amino acid sequence: CASSFGRGTDTQYF.

The chain carries TRBV11-1 and TRBJ2-7; weak D call: TRBD2 (6 bases). Germline CDR1 reads SGHAT; CDR2 reads FQDESV (reference sequence). V shed 3 bases and J shed 2 bases, with 14 bases lying between them. The CDR3 loop spans 15 amino acids. In DNA form, the CDR3 reads TGTGCCAGCAGCTTCGGCGGGGAAGTTACCTACGAGCAGTACTTC. It codes for CASSFGGEVTYEQYF.

The chain carries TRBV19 and TRBJ2-5; 15 nucleotides agree with TRBD2. CDR3 length: 18 amino acids. Germline CDR1 LNHDA, CDR2 SQIVND (reference sequence). V was pared by 5 bases and J by 5 bases, with 12 bases of the junction left unmatched. CDR3 loop: CASSFDGLAGGRGETQYF. The CDR3 coding sequence is TGTGCCAGTAGTTTCGACGGACTAGCGGGGGGGCGAGGGGAGACCCAGTACTTC.

This sequence joins TRBV2 and TRBJ2-4; 10 nucleotides match TRBD1. The CDR3 covers 15 residues. Germline-derived CDR1 and CDR2 are SNHLY and FYNNEI. The V segment lost 7 bases and the J segment 1 base; nucleotides outside the gene matches: 4. The CDR3: CASTRDRGAKNIQYF. In nucleotides, the CDR3 is TGTGCCAGCACTAGGGACAGGGGCGCCAAAAACATTCAGTACTTC.

The V gene is TRBV7-8, the J gene TRBJ1-1; 9 positions match TRBD1. Germline-derived CDR1 and CDR2 are SGHVS and FQNEAQ. V trimming: 5 bases; J trimming: 8 bases; junction bases outside the gene matches: 9. This CDR3 has 14 residues. The chain's CDR3 is CASSQMGQGREAFF. CDR3 DNA sequence: TGTGCCAGCAGCCAGATGGGACAGGGCAGAGAAGCTTTCTTT.

This clone has only one observation. V is TRBV19 and J is TRBJ2-7, with 8 positions matching TRBD1. Germline-derived CDR1 and CDR2 are LNHDA and SQIVND (reference sequence). V lost 3 bases and J lost 3; bases outside the gene matches: 7. CDR3 length equals 15 residues. CDR3 sequence: CASSMSGQGLYEQYF. CDR3 DNA sequence: TGTGCCAGTAGTATGTCTGGACAGGGTCTCTACGAGCAGTACTTC.

CDR3 sequence (DNA): TGTGCCAGTAGTATCAGGTTTAGGGGGGGGGCCCCCAATGAGCAGTTCTTC. It translates to CASSIRFRGGAPNEQFF. This sequence joins TRBV19 and TRBJ2-1; D may be TRBD2 (7 bases). V lost 3 bases and J lost 6, with 21 bases in between. The germline gives CDR1 LNHDA, CDR2 SQIVND (reference sequence). The CDR3 runs to 17 residues.

The chain is built from TRBV3-1 (or the pseudogene TRBV3-2) and TRBJ1-6, with D possibly matching TRBD1 (5 bases). The V end was cut by 3 bases, the J end by 5 bases, with 11 bases between. The CDR3 loop spans 15 amino acids. The germline V gene has CDR1 LGHDT and CDR2 YNNKEL (reference sequence). The CDR3 region is CASSQQGLNNSPLHF. The CDR3, as DNA: TGTGCCAGCAGCCAGCAGGGCCTAAATAATTCACCCCTCCACTTT.

The chain employs TRBV6-1 and TRBJ2-7; 8 bases are shared with TRBD1. Germline CDR1 is MNHNS and CDR2 is SASEGT. This CDR3 has 16 amino acids. V was clipped by 3 bases and J by 1 base; unmatched bases: 8. CDR3: CASSDNRGFLSYEQYF. CDR3 sequence (DNA): TGTGCCAGCAGTGATAACAGGGGGTTCCTTTCCTACGAGCAGTACTTC.

The V and J genes are TRBV5-5 and TRBJ2-2; a weak D match, TRBD2 (5 bases). The CDR3 is 15 amino acids. Germline V gene lookup returns CDR1 SGHKS and CDR2 YYEKEE (reference sequence). The germline V and J ends were trimmed by 5 bases and 3 bases, with 14 bases remaining between them. This CDR3 is CASSPRDGDTGELFF. CDR3 DNA: TGTGCCAGCAGTCCCCGGGATGGGGACACCGGGGAGCTGTTTTTT.

The V and J genes are TRBV4-3 and TRBJ1-1; 7 bases line up with TRBD1. CDR1 and CDR2 (germline): LGHNA, YSLEER. This CDR3 is built from 15 residues. With 1 base clipped from V and 5 bases from J, the junction kept 7 bases outside the gene matches. The CDR3 reads CASSQGTEGATEAFF. CDR3 DNA sequence: TGCGCCAGCAGCCAAGGGACGGAGGGGGCGACTGAAGCTTTCTTT.

J is TRBJ1-1 and V is TRBV6-6; 8 nucleotides align to TRBD1. CDR1 MNHNY and CDR2 SVGAGI come from the germline V gene (reference sequence). This CDR3 region has 15 residues. J gave up 0 bases and V 5 bases, and 5 bases lay outside the gene matches. CDR3 nucleotide sequence: TGTGCCAGCAGTGACAGGGGATATATGAACACTGAAGCTTTCTTT. Translated, it gives CASSDRGYMNTEAFF.

The chain employs TRBV7-9 and TRBJ2-5, with D maybe TRBD1 (6 bases). V was cut by 7 bases and J by 4 bases, with 10 bases left in between. The CDR3 totals 12 residues. Germline CDR1 reads SEHNR; CDR2 reads FQNEAQ (reference sequence). The CDR3 region is CASTQGRETQYF. The CDR3 nucleotides read TGTGCCAGCACTCAGGGGAGAGAGACCCAGTACTTC. The whole variable domain, filled in from reference TRBV7-9 and TRBJ2-5, reads DTGVSQNPRHKITKRGQNVTFRCDPISEHNRLYWYRQTLGQGPEFLTYFQNEAQLEKSRLLSDRFSAERPKGSFSTLEIQRTEQGDSAMYLCASTQGRETQYFGPGTRLLVL.

This chain joins TRBV30 and TRBJ1-2; D uncertain. CDR1 is GTSNPN and CDR2 is SVGIG in the germline V gene (reference sequence). The CDR3 contains 13 residues. Trimming took off 3 bases at V and 8 bases at J, with 16 bases between the two ends. CDR3 DNA: TGTGCCTGGAGACCCGAGGAGGTCGAGGGCTACACCTTC. Its protein product is CAWRPEEVEGYTF.

V usage is TRBV4-3 and J usage is TRBJ2-3, with 12 bases matching TRBD2. Germline loops: CDR1 LGHNA, CDR2 YSLEER. Trimming at V came to 0 bases and at J to 4 bases, leaving 8 bases not matched to a gene. The CDR3 totals 18 residues. CDR3 loop: CASSQDLTSGGEPDTQYF. The CDR3 nucleotides read TGCGCCAGCAGCCAAGATCTGACTAGCGGGGGCGAGCCAGATACGCAGTATTTT.

The chain employs TRBV7-3 and TRBJ2-5; possibly TRBD1 for D (6 bases). Germline-derived CDR1 and CDR2 are SGHTA and FQGTGA. The CDR3 spans 15 residues. CDR3: CGAQLKPGQQETQYF. CDR3 DNA sequence: TGTGGGGCGCAGCTTAAGCCCGGACAGCAAGAGACCCAGTACTTC.

This chain links TRBV21-1 with TRBJ2-3; TRBD2, the table's D call, was not compared with the DNA. TRBV21-1 constitutes a pseudogene. The CDR3 is 18 amino acids. The CDR3 DNA sequence: TGTGCCAGCAGCAAAGGTTACCAGCGGGGCGTGAGCACAGATACGCAGTATTTT. Protein product: CASSKGYQRGVSTDTQYF.

In its sample, this clone was seen a few times. The rearrangement uses TRBV14 and TRBJ1-2; D is undetermined. Germline values: CDR1 SGHDN, CDR2 FVKESK. This CDR3 has 13 residues. Trimming pared 4 bases from V and 8 bases from J, leaving 14 bases between. CDR3 in DNA: TGTGCCAGCAGCCTCAGGAACGCGGGGGGCTACACCTTC. It encodes CASSLRNAGGYTF.

The rearrangement uses TRBV6-5 and TRBJ1-2; 9 nucleotides align to TRBD1. CDR1 and CDR2 (germline): MNHEY, SVGAGI. The CDR3 is 16 amino acids. J gave up 3 bases and V 2 bases, and 7 bases lay outside the gene matches. CDR3 sequence: CASSYRGQGSDYGYTF. As DNA, the CDR3 is TGTGCCAGCAGTTACCGGGGACAGGGTTCAGACTATGGCTACACCTTC.

This clone was seen a single time. V and J are TRBV30 and TRBJ2-3; 11 bases are a match to TRBD2. The CDR3 is 17 residues long. Per germline, CDR1 GTSNPN and CDR2 SVGIG (reference sequence). The junction had 10 bases not matched to a gene; V was cut back by 5 bases and J by 0 bases. CDR3 in amino acids: CAWLETSGNPSTDTQYF. The CDR3 region has the DNA TGTGCCTGGTTGGAGACTAGCGGGAACCCCAGCACAGATACGCAGTATTTT.

This rearrangement joins TRBV19 to TRBJ1-5, with 12 bases fitting TRBD1. The V gene end was trimmed by 3 bases and the J gene end by 0 bases; junction bases not matched to a gene: 6. The CDR3 is 18 residues long. The germline V gene encodes CDR1 LNHDA and CDR2 SQIVND (reference sequence). The CDR3 loop reads CASSIGTGGDYSNQPQHF. The CDR3 region has the DNA TGTGCCAGTAGTATTGGGACAGGGGGCGATTATAGCAATCAGCCCCAGCATTTT.

The chain links TRBV19 to TRBJ2-3; possible D gene TRBD2, 5 bases. Trimming removed 2 bases at V and 1 base at J, with 10 bases between. This CDR3 spans 15 amino acids. The germline gives CDR1 LNHDA, CDR2 SQIVND (reference sequence). The CDR3 loop reads CASSIPRGGTDTQYF. CDR3 nucleotide sequence: TGTGCCAGTAGTATACCCCGGGGAGGCACAGATACGCAGTATTTT.

In this sample, this clone turned up a few times. J is TRBJ1-6 and V is TRBV3-1 (or the pseudogene TRBV3-2); perhaps TRBD1 as D (6 bases). Germline V gives CDR1 LGHDT, CDR2 YNNKEL (reference sequence). V shed 4 bases and J shed 5 bases, with 15 bases lying between them. The CDR3 sequence is 16 residues long. CDR3 amino acids: CASSPGVPGDNSPLHF. The CDR3 nucleotides are TGTGCCAGCAGCCCAGGGGTACCAGGCGATAATTCACCCCTCCACTTT.

As concerns this clone: Other DNA sequences in the same sample also yield this CDR3. The chain carries TRBV29-1 and TRBJ1-2, with TRBD1 matching over 7 bases. V lost 3 bases and J lost 2; bases outside the gene matches: 3. In germline, CDR1 is SQVTM, CDR2 ANQGSEA. This CDR3 contains 13 residues. CDR3 DNA: TGCAGCGTTGATCCAGGGGGGAACTATGGCTACACCTTC. This sequence encodes CSVDPGGNYGYTF.

V and J are TRBV7-6 and TRBJ2-3, with 10 positions matching TRBD1. The germline gives CDR1 SGHVS, CDR2 FNYEAQ. The V segment lost 8 bases and the J segment 0 bases; nucleotides outside the gene matches: 5. The CDR3 covers 15 residues. CDR3 in amino acids: CASGTGDTSTDTQYF. In DNA form, the CDR3 reads TGTGCCAGCGGGACAGGGGATACTAGCACAGATACGCAGTATTTT.

The rearrangement joins TRBV7-9 to TRBJ1-1, with D perhaps matching TRBD1 (6 bases). The germline CDR1 and CDR2 sequences are SEHNR and FQNEAQ (reference sequence). The CDR3 runs 13 residues. Trimming removed 6 bases from V and 6 bases from J, with 14 bases in between. CDR3 nucleotide sequence: TGTGCCAGCAGGGGAGGGGGTCGGGCTGAAGCTTTCTTT. Translation: CASRGGGRAEAFF.

The chain employs TRBV30 and TRBJ1-1; TRBD1 is a possible D gene (6 bases). Germline lookup yields CDR1 GTSNPN and CDR2 SVGIG (reference sequence). The V and J ends lost 0 bases and 4 bases respectively, with 9 bases between them. This CDR3 is 13 amino acids long. The CDR3 DNA reads as TGTGCCTGGAGTGTACAGGGACCCACTGAAGCTTTCTTT. This codes for CAWSVQGPTEAFF.